The entry that follows covers one T cell receptor (beta chain) sequence. What it recognizes is unknown. The ends were cut back, 5 bases at V and 2 bases at J, with 12 bases in the middle. From germline, CDR1 is SEHNR and CDR2 FQNEAQ (reference sequence). The CDR3 is 15 amino acids. The data were obtained in a study of OX40 agonist ivuxolimab in advanced cancers. Study background: Patients enrolled in dose escalation were diagnosed with hepatocellular carcinoma, melanoma, renal cell or head and neck cancer. Earlier treatment with anti-PD-1, anti-PD-L1 or anti-CTLA-4 was permitted, and over 35% had received some.

Clones were sequenced by immunoSEQ multiplex PCR, and TCRdb holds only the in-frame ones, with some missing. This repertoire shows 40,000 to 60,000 clones, roughly 89% found once; its top ten account for roughly 48%. Study-wide findings and caveats: CD8+ T cells averaged more expanded clones than CD4+. Partly responding patients at 0.1-3.0 mg/kg showed some of the smallest clonal expansion.

The clonotype was recovered from an adult with an advanced solid tumor such as melanoma, head and neck, liver or kidney cancer. Sequencing was performed on CD4+ or CD8+ T cells sorted from blood, taken in a trial of the OX40 agonist ivuxolimab. The rearrangement links TRBV7-9 to TRBJ2-2; the D gene could be TRBD1 or TRBD2 (5 bases each). The CDR3 here is CASSLAGSNTGELFF. CDR3 coding DNA: TGTGCCAGCAGCCTGGCAGGGAGCAACACCGGGGAGCTGTTTTTT.